Reported below is one TCR beta chain. Its antigen remains undetermined. Base qualities are not at hand, and no much larger clone is one base apart. The data are from a study of T cell changes during pregnancy in multiple sclerosis (dated by TCRdb to between 2018 and 2020). Turning to the overall study: In women with multiple sclerosis, the researchers looked at how the T cell repertoire shifted as pregnancy progressed.

The library was obtained by the immunoSEQ multiplex PCR assay. TCRdb limited this immuneACCESS table to in-frame rearrangements with V and J called. A share of clones is missing; checked studies link under half to unresolved V genes, and the rest is unexplained. The sample has 15,000 to 20,000 clones on record, 88% of them singletons. The ten largest clones represent 10% to 15% of the sample. Trimming costs V 5 bases and J 7 bases, and their ends lie 12 bases apart. The CDR3 covers 13 residues, taking in both the cysteine and the phenylalanine. Of the read, only the CDR3 DNA is kept; its 39 bases are in frame from base 1. Taken from the germline V gene, the CDR1 and CDR2 loops are SGHVS and FQNEAQ.

Recombination connected TRBV7-8 to TRBJ2-1; TRBD2 is a possible D gene, resting on 7 matching bases. This TCR came from a female donor in good health, enrolled as a control in a pregnancy study. The starting material was CD8+ T cells from peripheral blood mononuclear cells, obtained after pregnancy. The CDR3 amino acid sequence is: CASSGGADNEQFF. The DNA is as follows: TGTGCCAGCAGCGGGGGGGCCGATAATGAGCAGTTCTTC.